The 31 T cell receptor beta chains in this list originate from one sample, sequenced in a study of OX40 agonist ivuxolimab in advanced cancers. Sequenced by immunoSEQ multiplex PCR; TCRdb stores in-frame clones only, minus some. Of about 61,000 clones in the sample, 75% to 90% are singletons; the top ten hold around 0.5%. The starting material was CD4+ or CD8+ T cells sorted from blood, obtained in a trial of the OX40 agonist ivuxolimab. The receptors derive from an adult with an advanced solid tumor such as melanoma, head and neck, liver or kidney cancer.

The chain employs TRBV18 and TRBJ2-2; no firm D call. This CDR3 region has 18 residues. The germline V gene encodes CDR1 KGHSH and CDR2 LQKENI. V lost 0 bases and J 1 base, leaving 15 bases between the germline ends. CDR3 DNA: TGTGCCAGCTCACCACCGCACGGGTCCCTGCTGAACACCGGGGAGCTGTTTTTT. Its translation: CASSPPHGSLLNTGELFF.

The rearrangement uses TRBV7-9 and TRBJ2-5; D possibly corresponds to TRBD2 (5 bases). Trimming stripped 1 base from V and 1 base from J, with 7 bases between. The CDR3 covers 14 residues. Germline V gene sequence: CDR1 SEHNR, CDR2 FQNEAQ (reference sequence). The CDR3 here is CASSLEDFQETQYF. The CDR3 DNA follows: TGTGCCAGCAGCTTAGAGGACTTCCAAGAGACCCAGTACTTC.

This clone was picked up one time. This chain joins TRBV19 and TRBJ2-7, with 8 bases aligning to TRBD1. With V trimmed by 6 bases and J by 3 bases, 10 bases remained unmatched. CDR1 is LNHDA, CDR2 SQIVND, per germline (reference sequence). The CDR3 is made up of 15 amino acids. CDR3 sequence reads: CASSKTGTGFYEQYF. The CDR3 region has the DNA TGTGCCAGTAGCAAAACCGGGACAGGTTTCTACGAGCAGTACTTC. Filled out from reference TRBV19 and TRBJ2-7, the complete variable domain reads DGGITQSPKYLFRKEGQNVTLSCEQNLNHDAMYWYRQDPGQGLRLIYYSQIVNDFQKGDIAEGYSVSREKKESFPLTVTSAQKNPTAFYLCASSKTGTGFYEQYFGPGTRLTVT.

The DNA for the CDR3 is TGTGCCAGCAGCTTAGGAGCAGGGGGCGCAGGAAACACCATATATTTT. Amino acids: CASSLGAGGAGNTIYF. The chain is built from TRBV7-2 and TRBJ1-3, with 8 bases aligning to TRBD1. Trimming cost V 1 base and J 4 bases; bases outside gene matches: 6. The CDR3 contains 16 residues. Germline CDR1 SGHTA, CDR2 FQGNSA. Drawing the rest from reference TRBV7-2 and TRBJ1-3, the complete variable domain is GAGVSQSPSNKVTEKGKDVELRCDPISGHTALYWYRQSLGQGLEFLIYFQGNSAPDKSGLPSDRFSAERTGGSVSTLTIQRTQQEDSAVYLCASSLGAGGAGNTIYFGEGSWLTVV.

The genes are TRBV5-1 and TRBJ2-7, with 7 bases that match TRBD1. Trimming took 4 bases from V and 3 from J; bases not matched to a gene: 4. Germline V gene sequence: CDR1 SGHRS, CDR2 YFSETQ. The CDR3 covers 13 residues. This chain's CDR3 is CASSLYRGYEQYF. The CDR3 region has the DNA TGCGCCAGCAGCCTCTACAGGGGCTACGAGCAGTACTTC.

The rearrangement joins TRBV14 to TRBJ2-4; 7 bases agree with TRBD1. This CDR3 comprises 17 residues. In germline, CDR1 is SGHDN, CDR2 FVKESK. The V segment lost 3 bases and the J segment 0 bases; nucleotides outside the gene matches: 8. The DNA for the CDR3 is TGTGCCAGCAGCCAGAGGGGGACAGCTCTAGCCAAAAACATTCAGTACTTC. Its protein product is CASSQRGTALAKNIQYF.

V and J are TRBV6-1 and TRBJ2-7; 12 bases map to TRBD2. From germline, CDR1 is MNHNS and CDR2 SASEGT. Trimming took 7 bases from V and 2 from J; bases not matched to a gene: 3. The CDR3 totals 14 residues. The CDR3 region has the DNA TGTGCCAGCACTGGACTAGCGGGAACCTACGAGCAGTACTTC. Protein: CASTGLAGTYEQYF.

The table lists this clone with a count of one. At one end the junction does not follow the germline gene, possibly because of a read error. The chain couples TRBV5-4 to TRBJ2-5; 9 bases match TRBD1. Germline CDR1 and CDR2: SGHNT and YYREEE (reference sequence). The CDR3 loop spans 16 amino acids. CDR3 DNA sequence: TGTGCCAGCAGATTGGATCTGGGACAGGGCGGAGAGACCCAGTACTTC. Its translation: CASRLDLGQGGETQYF. Full variable domain (missing parts from reference TRBV5-4 and TRBJ2-5): ETGVTQSPTHLIKTRGQQVTLRCSSQSGHNTVSWYQQALGQGPQFIFQYYREEENGRGNFPPRFSGLQFPNYSSELNVNALELDDSALYLCASRLDLGQGGETQYFGPGTRLLVL.

This chain joins TRBV11-2 and TRBJ1-5; TRBD1 might be the D (6 bases). The germline CDR1 and CDR2 sequences are SGHAT and FQNNGV. V lost 0 bases and J lost 2, with 11 bases in between. This CDR3 has 16 residues. In DNA form, the CDR3 reads TGTGCCAGCAGCTTAGAGGGGGGGGCAGGCAATCAGCCCCAGCATTTT. It encodes CASSLEGGAGNQPQHF.

This clone was picked up a small number of times. The chain combines TRBV7-6 with TRBJ1-6, with TRBD1 as a possible D gene (6 bases). Trimming stripped 3 bases from V and 7 bases from J, with 22 bases between. The V gene's germline CDR1 is SGHVS and CDR2 FNYEAQ. The CDR3 sequence is 18 residues long. The CDR3 is CASSLNRVGDFGNSPLHF. The CDR3 DNA sequence: TGTGCCAGCAGCTTGAACAGGGTCGGAGATTTTGGGAATTCACCCCTCCACTTT. Complete variable domain (other parts from reference TRBV7-6 and TRBJ1-6): GAGVSQSPRYKVTKRGQDVALRCDPISGHVSLYWYRQALGQGPEFLTYFNYEAQQDKSGLPNDRFSAERPEGSISTLTIQRTEQRDSAMYRCASSLNRVGDFGNSPLHFGNGTRLTVT.

The chain carries TRBV5-1 and TRBJ2-7, with unresolved D. The V and J ends lost 9 bases and 0 bases respectively, with 19 bases between them. The CDR3 extends over 15 amino acids. CDR1 and CDR2 from the germline V gene are SGHRS and YFSETQ. The CDR3 sequence: CATAQQPGNSYEQYF. CDR3 sequence (DNA): TGCGCCACCGCCCAACAGCCCGGAAACTCCTACGAGCAGTACTTC.

V is TRBV28 and J is TRBJ1-1; maybe TRBD1 (5 bases). Per the germline V gene, CDR1 is MDHEN and CDR2 is SYDVKM. V lost 4 bases and J lost 7, with 10 bases in between. The CDR3 totals 12 residues. The CDR3 here is CASSSWTIEAFF. CDR3 sequence (DNA): TGTGCCAGCAGTTCCTGGACAATTGAAGCTTTCTTT.

In its sample, this clone was seen once. The J gene is TRBJ1-6, the V gene TRBV4-3, with D possibly TRBD1 on 6 matching bases. The CDR3 is 17 amino acids. Trimming took off 0 bases at V and 6 bases at J, with 15 bases between the two ends. Germline V lookup: CDR1 LGHNA, CDR2 YSLEER. CDR3 DNA: TGCGCCAGCAGCCAAGATACGGGGGGCAGGTCTAATTCACCCCTCCACTTT. Protein sequence: CASSQDTGGRSNSPLHF.

This clone was seen only once. The chain is built from TRBV6-5 and TRBJ2-6; no clear D. The CDR3 contains 14 residues. The germline gives CDR1 MNHEY, CDR2 SVGAGI. The V gene lost 0 bases and the J gene lost 4 bases, with 4 bases spanning the gap. CDR3 amino acids: CASSYSSGANVLTF. CDR3 coding DNA: TGTGCCAGCAGTTACTCCTCAGGGGCCAACGTCCTGACTTTC.

The V and J genes are TRBV28 and TRBJ1-4; tentatively, D is TRBD1 (5 bases). The CDR3 is made up of 11 amino acids. Per germline, CDR1 MDHEN and CDR2 SYDVKM. V lost 1 base and J 12 bases, leaving 6 bases between the germline ends. For the CDR3, the DNA is TGTGCCAGCAGTTTATTGGGGGAACTGTTTTTT. It specifies CASSLLGELFF.

This rearrangement joins TRBV5-1 to TRBJ1-6; D call uncertain. Germline V gives CDR1 SGHRS, CDR2 YFSETQ. V was pared by 0 bases and J by 7 bases, with 8 bases between. The length of the CDR3 is 14 residues. The CDR3: CASSLEPTNSPLHF. The CDR3, as DNA: TGCGCCAGCAGCTTGGAACCGACGAATTCACCCCTCCACTTT.

The chain links TRBV27 to TRBJ1-6, with D tentatively TRBD1 (6 bases). The length of the CDR3 is 15 residues. Trimming took 5 bases from V and 9 from J, leaving 17 bases between them. Germline assignment: CDR1 MNHEY and CDR2 SMNVEV (reference sequence). In DNA form, the CDR3 reads TGTGCCAGCAGTCCCTCCGGGACATACGGTTCACCCCTCCACTTT. As protein: CASSPSGTYGSPLHF.

CDR3 sequence (DNA): TGCGCCAGCAGCCTACAGGGGGCTCAGGTTACTGAAGCTTTCTTT. Protein sequence: CASSLQGAQVTEAFF. The rearrangement uses TRBV5-1 and TRBJ1-1, with 9 bases that match TRBD1. V was pared by 4 bases and J by 5 bases, with 9 bases of the junction left unmatched. The CDR3 has 15 amino acids. Germline V gene sequence: CDR1 SGHRS, CDR2 YFSETQ.

This chain links TRBV9 with TRBJ2-2; 10 bases match TRBD1. The V gene end was trimmed by 0 bases and the J gene end by 5 bases; junction bases not matched to a gene: 4. This CDR3 contains 16 residues. Germline CDR1 reads SGDLS; CDR2 reads YYNGEE. In DNA form, the CDR3 reads TGTGCCAGCAGCGTAGCCGGGACAGGGGTTACCGGGGAGCTGTTTTTT. It yields the protein CASSVAGTGVTGELFF.

This clone was seen once. V gene TRBV28 combines with J gene TRBJ2-2; D remains ambiguous. The CDR3 spans 13 residues. Trimming took off 5 bases at V and 5 bases at J, with 9 bases between the two ends. Germline-derived CDR1 and CDR2 are MDHEN and SYDVKM. The CDR3 sequence: CASSQQVTGELFF. The CDR3 DNA sequence: TGTGCCAGCAGTCAGCAGGTTACCGGGGAGCTGTTTTTT.

The chain couples TRBV6-6 to TRBJ2-7; D possibly corresponds to TRBD2 (5 bases). Germline V gene data show CDR1 as MNHNY and CDR2 as SVGAGI (reference sequence). V shed 5 bases and J shed 3 bases, with 11 bases lying between them. The CDR3 contains 13 residues. The CDR3 sequence is CASSAGPNYEQYF. In DNA form, the CDR3 reads TGTGCCAGCAGTGCGGGCCCCAACTACGAGCAGTACTTC.

Concerning this clone: Additional DNA sequences in this sample encode the identical CDR3. The CDR3 region is CASSLARTSGDTDTQYF. CDR3 coding DNA: TGTGCCAGCAGCTTAGCGCGGACTAGCGGGGATACAGATACGCAGTATTTT. The J gene is TRBJ2-3, the V gene TRBV7-2; 12 positions match TRBD2. Germline values: CDR1 SGHTA, CDR2 FQGNSA. The CDR3 is 17 residues long. With 0 bases clipped from V and 3 bases from J, the junction kept 4 bases outside the gene matches.

The chain carries TRBV29-1 and TRBJ1-1, with 8 bases fitting TRBD1. Germline V gives CDR1 SQVTM, CDR2 ANQGSEA. With 4 bases clipped from V and 1 base from J, the junction kept 5 bases outside the gene matches. The length of the CDR3 is 14 residues. CDR3 sequence reads: CSVAPGQGNTEAFF. CDR3 DNA sequence: TGCAGCGTTGCCCCTGGACAGGGGAACACTGAAGCTTTCTTT. The full variable domain, rest sourced from reference TRBV29-1 and TRBJ1-1, is SAVISQKPSRDICQRGTSLTIQCQVDSQVTMMFWYRQQPGQSLTLIATANQGSEATYESGFVIDKFPISRPNLTFSTLTVSNMSPEDSSIYLCSVAPGQGNTEAFFGQGTRLTVV.

This sequence joins TRBV7-2 and TRBJ2-3; 8 positions match TRBD2. Per germline, CDR1 SGHTA and CDR2 FQGNSA. V dropped 1 base and J dropped 3; count of bases not matched to a gene: 3. CDR3 length: 15 residues. For the CDR3, the DNA is TGTGCCAGCAGCTTAGGTAGCGGGACAACAGATACGCAGTATTTT. Encoded protein: CASSLGSGTTDTQYF.

The rearrangement links TRBV19 to TRBJ1-4; D is uncertain. There are 15 residues in the CDR3. V lost 3 bases to trimming and J lost 4 bases, with 12 bases between them. Germline lookup yields CDR1 LNHDA and CDR2 SQIVND (reference sequence). The CDR3 bases are TGTGCCAGTAGTATGGGAATTCTGGATAATGAAAAACTGTTTTTT. Residues: CASSMGILDNEKLFF.

V and J are TRBV19 and TRBJ1-3, with D hard to call. V lost 6 bases and J lost 2, with 11 bases in between. The CDR3 loop spans 14 amino acids. Per the germline V gene, CDR1 is LNHDA and CDR2 is SQIVND (reference sequence). CDR3 in amino acids: CASSPVWAGNTIYF. Here the CDR3 DNA reads TGTGCCAGTAGCCCCGTGTGGGCTGGAAACACCATATATTTT.

This chain connects TRBV28 to TRBJ1-5; D gene uncertain. With 1 base removed from V and 5 bases from J, the gap between germline ends came to 18 bases. Germline lookup yields CDR1 MDHEN and CDR2 SYDVKM. This CDR3 region has 17 residues. The DNA of the CDR3 is TGTGCCAGCAGTTTATTGCCCGGAGTCAAAACCGATCAGCCCCAGCATTTT. Translating gives CASSLLPGVKTDQPQHF.

The chain has TRBV7-8 and TRBJ1-6, with 10 bases matching TRBD1. Trimming cost V 3 bases and J 8 bases; bases outside gene matches: 4. Looked up from germline, CDR1 is SGHVS and CDR2 is FQNEAQ. The CDR3 covers 15 residues. DNA for the CDR3: TGTGCCAGCAGCTTTCGGACAGGGGGACATTCACCCCTCCACTTT. It translates to CASSFRTGGHSPLHF.

The chain uses TRBV6-5 and TRBJ1-4; D is uncertain. The CDR3 has 14 residues. The V and J ends lost 4 bases and 3 bases respectively, with 9 bases between them. Germline values: CDR1 MNHEY, CDR2 SVGAGI. The CDR3 is CASSLMSPNEKLFF. As DNA, the CDR3 is TGTGCCAGCAGTTTGATGAGCCCTAATGAAAAACTGTTTTTT.

In its sample, this clone was seen a few times. The genes are TRBV4-3 and TRBJ2-7, with D unresolved. Germline CDR1 reads LGHNA; CDR2 reads YSLEER. CDR3 length equals 14 residues. V was shortened by 5 bases and J by 2 bases, with 13 bases between the two germline ends. CDR3 in amino acids: CASSSAGTAYEQYF. CDR3 nucleotides: TGCGCCAGCAGCTCGGCAGGTACGGCCTACGAGCAGTACTTC.

The V gene is TRBV5-1, the J gene TRBJ1-3; a possible D gene is TRBD1 (5 bases). The CDR3 totals 16 residues. Germline V gene sequence: CDR1 SGHRS, CDR2 YFSETQ. The V end was cut by 3 bases, the J end by 4 bases, with 17 bases between. The CDR3 here is CASSSIPDIPGNTIYF. For the CDR3, the DNA is TGCGCCAGCAGCTCCATACCGGACATTCCCGGAAACACCATATATTTT.